The T cell receptor (beta chain) under discussion was sequenced for a study of shared clonotypes between healthy human individuals. On this clone: Its antigen is unknown.

V lost 5 bases to trimming and J lost 2 bases; unmatched junction nucleotides: 9. The germline V gene encodes CDR1 SGHVS and CDR2 FNYEAQ. The CDR3 sequence is 17 residues long. A CD45RA-negative memory subset and a CD45RA+ naive subset were separated from the CD4+ cells. In the authors' workflow: For the immunoSEQ data, sequences were junction-only without quality scores, so filtering differed. Some clones are missing from TCRdb's copy, which holds only in-frame ones; the method was immunoSEQ multiplex PCR. The V and J calls and clone size are taken from that table; D and trimming were inferred from the DNA. The sample has 2 million to 2.5 million clones, 80% to 95% seen once. Study-wide results and caveats: Sequencing of the sorted subsets was shown by rarefaction to be incomplete despite large depth. It was observed that roughly 5.4% of naive CD4 clonotypes were shared across a few donors.

The chain has TRBV7-6 and TRBJ2-7, with 13 bases matching TRBD2. The clonotype comes from a man aged 18 to 29 in good health. Some clones in this sample may be carry-over from other donors' samples. Specimen: naive CD4+ T cells from PBMCs. This sample's subset: CD45RA+ positively selected. The CDR3 DNA sequence: TGTGCCAGCAGCGCCGGACTAGCGGGAGCGGGGACCTACGAGCAGTACTTC. As protein: CASSAGLAGAGTYEQYF.